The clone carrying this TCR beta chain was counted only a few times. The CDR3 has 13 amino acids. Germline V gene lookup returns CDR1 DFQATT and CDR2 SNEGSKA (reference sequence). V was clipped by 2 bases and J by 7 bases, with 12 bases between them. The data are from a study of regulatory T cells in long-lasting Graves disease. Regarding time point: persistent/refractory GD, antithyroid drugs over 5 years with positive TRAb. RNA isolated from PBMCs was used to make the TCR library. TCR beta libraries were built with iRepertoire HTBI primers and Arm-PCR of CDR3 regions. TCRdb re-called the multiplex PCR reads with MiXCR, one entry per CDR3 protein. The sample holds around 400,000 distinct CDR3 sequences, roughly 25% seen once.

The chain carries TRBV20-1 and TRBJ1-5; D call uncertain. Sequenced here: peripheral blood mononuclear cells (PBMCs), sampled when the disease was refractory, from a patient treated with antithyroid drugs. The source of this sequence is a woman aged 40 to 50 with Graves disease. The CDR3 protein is CSARRKLEQPQHF. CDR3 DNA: TGCAGTGCTAGAAGAAAGTTGGAACAGCCCCAGCATTTT.